This record looks at one TCR beta chain sequence and its context. This clone is a singleton in its sample. The clone's antigen remains unknown. Base qualities are not recorded, but no much larger clone differs from it by a single base. TCR CDR3 regions were amplified from genomic DNA by multiplex PCR using the deep immunoSEQ assay. Extracted genomic DNA from each cell subset was spread evenly across all wells of several immunoSEQ 96-well plates, with each plate serving as a replicate. For sorted subsets, 200 to 250 ng of genomic DNA, equivalent to 25,000 to 35,000 T cell genomes, went into each replicate PCR. Purified libraries were quantified with a Qubit 3.0 fluorometer, sized on a Bioanalyzer 2100, and re-quantified with the KAPA Library Quantification kit. Each immunoSEQ 96-well plate was sequenced on its own single-read 150-cycle Illumina NextSeq 550 flow cell. The paper's data handling went like this. Because the immunoSEQ output held only junctional sequences and lacked quality scores, the filtering could not match the filtering applied to full-length reads. To assign V/J genes and CDR3, sequences were annotated against IMGT germline references using PyIR, a Python wrapper for IgBLAST v1.9. Reads were filtered out if the reads had weak V/J assignments (E-value above 1e-6), no CDR3, stop codons, out-of-frame junctions, or ambiguous translated residues. V3J clonotypes were defined as sequences sharing the same inferred V gene, J gene, and CDR3 amino acid sequence. The percentage overlap between two repertoires was calculated by dividing the number of shared unique clonotypes by the size of the smaller repertoire. Repertoire richness was assessed with RTK rarefaction, the Chao1 estimator, and Recon v2.1 estimates of unobserved clonotypes. For all TCRbeta clonotypes obtained by the gDNA method from a handful of donors, generation probabilities were computed with OLGA. TCRdb took this table from immuneACCESS and kept in-frame rearrangements with V and J called. Such tables lack part of the clones; where checked against another copy, unresolved V genes explain under half of the gap, and the rest is unexplained. V and J calls and clone size come straight from that table; D and trimming were deduced from the DNA. Recorded for this sample are some 1,900,000 clones; about 95% of them occurred a single time. 1% to 1.5% of the sample is taken by the ten largest.

The data are from a study of shared clonotypes between healthy human individuals (TCRdb year 2020). General notes on the study: The cohort included three men and two women between 18 and 49 years of age. To increase sequencing depth and limit assay-specific biases, TCR repertoire library preparation and sequencing were carried out by different laboratories using diverse techniques. For each donor, CD4 naive and CD4 memory were each given three plates, CD8 naive was given two plates, and CD8 memory was given one plate. Per donor, leukapheresis produced somewhere between about 0.94 and 9 billion PBMCs. To estimate repertoire size and how much clonotype sharing occurs between individuals, the study deeply sequenced the blood TCR repertoires of 5 or 6 healthy adults.

CD8 naive samples were CD45RO-negative cells positively selected for CCR7, giving a CD45RA+CCR7+ population that excluded TemRA cells. Donors were healthy HIV-negative adults with no recently reported acute infections or vaccinations. Every donor was a Caucasian adult residing in Nashville, Tennessee, USA. Blood was obtained by leukapheresis, after which PBMCs were separated by Ficoll-Histopaque density gradient centrifugation and cryopreserved in liquid nitrogen vapor phase. Analytical flow cytometry was used to check the purity and quantity of every magnetically sorted T cell population. Genomic DNA was isolated from each sorted fraction and quantified by UV absorbance on a Nanodrop 2000c. Study-wide findings and limitations: Compared with non-shared clonotypes, the clonotypes found in all four sorted-subset donors had higher generation probabilities. The small number of donors limited the genetic and exposure-history diversity represented. Naive subsets generally had larger estimated clonotype richness than memory subsets. When four donors were compared, the shared fraction of clonotypes was around 5.1% for naive CD4, roughly 3.4% for naive CD8, more than 2% for memory CD4, and around 0.4% for memory CD8. Pairwise subsampling indicated that sequencing depth was expected to affect the degree of clonotype sharing among donors. Incomplete sequencing was indicated by rarefaction of sorted-subset datasets, despite the large sequencing depth. Sampling was limited to blood, and TCR repertoires in tissue likely differ from TCR repertoires in blood.

The CDR3, from cysteine to phenylalanine, totals 12 residues. CDR3 DNA is the only sequence kept; it has 36 bases, read in frame from the first base. A distance of 8 bases separates the germline ends of V and J, which lose 3 bases and 6 bases respectively. From a lookup of the germline V gene (reference sequence), CDR1 and CDR2 are WNHNN and SYGVQD. The rearrangement combines TRBV10-1 with TRBJ1-1; the D gene cannot be named for sure. This TCR derives from a man in his late teens or twenties in good health. Sequenced material: naive CD8+ T cells sorted from blood. Per the publication, the cell subset or site label means: CD45RA+CCR7+. The sequenced DNA: TGCGCCAGCAGTGATGGAGGGCCTGAAGCTTTCTTT. Its amino acids are CASSDGGPEAFF.